The 23 T cell receptor beta chains listed next were all sequenced from one sample in a study of cytomegalovirus exposure and HLA in healthy donors. PCR involved 60 Vbeta and 13 Jbeta primers. TCRdb's table, derived via immunoSEQ multiplex PCR, lists solely in-frame clones and lacks some. The sample has about 98,000 clones; around 80% are singletons. Sequenced input: PBMCs. The receptors were gathered from a middle-aged man in good health and CMV-seronegative.

About this clone itself: The junction and the germline gene differ at one end; a read error may be behind it. The chain couples TRBV7-9 to TRBJ1-4; D possibly corresponds to TRBD1 (5 bases). Germline CDR1 SEHNR, CDR2 FQNEAQ (reference sequence). This CDR3 contains 16 residues. CDR3 region: CSSSPLWGELNEKLFF. The CDR3 DNA reads as TGTTCCAGCAGCCCCTTATGGGGGGAGCTGAATGAAAAACTGTTTTTT. Looking up the rest from reference TRBV7-9 and TRBJ1-4 gives the full variable domain: DTGVSQNPRHKITKRGQNVTFRCDPISEHNRLYWYRQTLGQGPEFLTYFQNEAQLEKSRLLSDRFSAERPKGSFSTLEIQRTEQGDSAMYLCSSSPLWGELNEKLFFGSGTQLSVL.

This chain connects TRBV2 to TRBJ2-1; 8 nucleotides line up with TRBD1. The CDR3 extends over 15 amino acids. The junction had 4 bases not matched to a gene; V was cut back by 6 bases and J by 0 bases. Germline CDR1 reads SNHLY; CDR2 reads FYNNEI. As DNA, the CDR3 is TGTGCCAGCAGCCCTACAGGGGGCTCCTACAATGAGCAGTTCTTC. Translating it yields CASSPTGGSYNEQFF.

This rearrangement joins TRBV6-1 to TRBJ1-1; possible D gene TRBD1, 5 bases. V lost 2 bases to trimming and J lost 4 bases, with 14 bases between them. The CDR3 length is 15 residues. Looked up from germline, CDR1 is MNHNS and CDR2 is SASEGT. The CDR3 region has the DNA TGTGCCAGCAGTGAACTGGGGGGACGTTTCACTGAAGCTTTCTTT. Translating it yields CASSELGGRFTEAFF.

The chain couples TRBV5-6 to TRBJ1-6; D call uncertain. The CDR3 length is 14 residues. Germline V gene lookup returns CDR1 SGHDT and CDR2 YYEEEE. Trimming took 5 bases from V and 6 from J, leaving 12 bases between them. The CDR3 protein is CASRQEPANSPLHF. In DNA, the CDR3 is TGTGCCAGCAGGCAGGAACCCGCTAATTCACCCCTCCACTTT.

The chain links TRBV6-5 to TRBJ1-1, with 7 positions matching TRBD1. Germline V lookup: CDR1 MNHEY, CDR2 SVGAGI. V dropped 0 bases and J dropped 5; count of bases not matched to a gene: 6. The CDR3 has 15 amino acids. This CDR3 is CASSYSPGGETEAFF. The CDR3 DNA reads as TGTGCCAGCAGTTACTCACCAGGGGGAGAGACTGAAGCTTTCTTT.

This chain joins TRBV9 and TRBJ2-3; TRBD2 matches at 11 bases. The germline CDR1 and CDR2 sequences are SGDLS and YYNGEE. After removal of 0 bases from V and 2 bases from J, the junction contained 5 bases not matched to a gene. CDR3 length: 17 amino acids. The CDR3, as DNA: TGTGCCAGCAGCGTAGGTCTAGCGGGGGGATACACAGATACGCAGTATTTT. It specifies CASSVGLAGGYTDTQYF.

CDR3 sequence (DNA): TGTGCCAGCAGGATCCGGGACTTGGGCTACGAGCAGTACTTC. Its translation is CASRIRDLGYEQYF. The chain recombines TRBV6-5 with TRBJ2-5; the D gene is possibly TRBD2 (6 bases). The J call is in doubt because the DNA end fits TRBJ2-7 better. CDR3 size: 14 residues. Germline V gene data show CDR1 as MNHEY and CDR2 as SVGAGI.

This clone was seen once. The V and J genes are TRBV9 and TRBJ1-1; 7 bases agree with TRBD1. The trim removed 3 bases at V and 0 bases at J, leaving 5 bases unmatched. Per germline, CDR1 SGDLS and CDR2 YYNGEE. CDR3 length: 15 amino acids. The CDR3 DNA follows: TGTGCCAGCAGCGCGACAGGGACTCTGAACACTGAAGCTTTCTTT. Amino acid sequence: CASSATGTLNTEAFF.

The V call is TRBV7-2, the J call TRBJ2-5; the match to TRBD2 covers 8 bases. V dropped 5 bases and J dropped 3; count of bases not matched to a gene: 2. The CDR3 contains 13 residues. The germline V gene encodes CDR1 SGHTA and CDR2 FQGNSA. The CDR3 is CASSRGLEETQYF. The CDR3 bases are TGTGCCAGCAGCAGGGGACTAGAAGAGACCCAGTACTTC.

The chain couples TRBV11-2 to TRBJ1-1; D gene uncertain. Trimming removed 5 bases at V and 1 base at J, with 11 bases between. CDR3 length equals 14 residues. The germline gives CDR1 SGHAT, CDR2 FQNNGV. For the CDR3, the DNA is TGTGCCAGCAGCGCAGTCGGAGGGAACACTGAAGCTTTCTTT. This encodes CASSAVGGNTEAFF.

This clone turned up a few times. The chain employs TRBV2 and TRBJ2-2; tentatively, D is TRBD1 (6 bases). The germline V gene has CDR1 SNHLY and CDR2 FYNNEI. This CDR3 has 16 residues. Trimming stripped 4 bases from V and 13 bases from J, with 25 bases between. CDR3 sequence reads: CASSVADLSRRGRLFF. The CDR3 DNA reads as TGTGCCAGCAGTGTCGCGGACCTTTCCCGAAGGGGGAGGCTGTTTTTT.

The J gene is TRBJ2-3, the V gene TRBV5-4, with 9 bases aligning to TRBD2. V gave up 2 bases and J gave up 0 bases; unmatched junction bases: 7. The CDR3 is made up of 17 amino acids. The germline V gene encodes CDR1 SGHNT and CDR2 YYREEE (reference sequence). The CDR3 spells CASSFPSSGTSTDTQYF. The CDR3 bases are TGTGCCAGCAGCTTCCCATCTAGCGGGACTAGCACAGATACGCAGTATTTT.

The J gene is TRBJ1-5, the V gene TRBV4-2; tentatively, D is TRBD1 (5 bases). The germline V and J ends were trimmed by 1 base and 5 bases, with 12 bases remaining between them. The CDR3 totals 15 residues. Germline-derived CDR1 and CDR2 are LGHNA and YNFKEQ. This chain's CDR3 is CASSQAMDIDQPQHF. DNA of the CDR3: TGTGCCAGCAGCCAAGCCATGGACATTGATCAGCCCCAGCATTTT.

This chain links TRBV5-1 with TRBJ2-1; no reliable D call. With 0 bases removed from V and 5 bases from J, the gap between germline ends came to 9 bases. From germline, CDR1 is SGHRS and CDR2 YFSETQ. The CDR3 spans 14 residues. The CDR3 here is CASSLDQVDNEQFF. DNA for the CDR3: TGCGCCAGCAGCTTGGACCAGGTAGACAATGAGCAGTTCTTC.

The chain links TRBV6-1 to TRBJ2-7; a weak D match, TRBD2 (7 bases). V shed 4 bases and J shed 2 bases, with 18 bases lying between them. Germline lookup yields CDR1 MNHNS and CDR2 SASEGT. The CDR3 has 16 amino acids. The CDR3 loop is CASSGSAGARAYEQYF. The CDR3, as DNA: TGTGCCAGCAGTGGATCTGCGGGGGCCAGGGCCTACGAGCAGTACTTC.

This chain connects TRBV19 to TRBJ2-2; tentative D call: TRBD1 (6 bases). This CDR3 has 14 amino acids. Germline-derived CDR1 and CDR2 are LNHDA and SQIVND (reference sequence). The ends were cut back, 8 bases at V and 2 bases at J, with 12 bases in the middle. CDR3 DNA: TGTGCCAGTGGGGGCCGGGGAAACACCGGGGAGCTGTTTTTT. Its protein product is CASGGRGNTGELFF.

The gene calls are TRBV27 and TRBJ2-5, with D unclear. The J call may be wrong; the DNA end is better matched by TRBJ2-7. This CDR3 is built from 11 residues. Germline values: CDR1 MNHEY, CDR2 SMNVEV (reference sequence). Here the CDR3 reads CASRGGYEQYF. The CDR3 DNA is TGTGCCAGCAGAGGCGGCTACGAGCAGTACTTC.

This clone occurred once. The chain recombines TRBV6-6 with TRBJ2-2; tentative D call: TRBD1 (6 bases). Germline CDR1 is MNHNY and CDR2 is SVGAGI (reference sequence). The CDR3 is made up of 14 amino acids. The V and J ends lost 8 bases and 2 bases respectively, with 12 bases between them. Here the CDR3 DNA reads TGTGCCAGCCGGGGACAATCCAACACCGGGGAGCTGTTTTTT. It translates to CASRGQSNTGELFF.

V usage is TRBV4-1 and J usage is TRBJ2-7; possibly TRBD1 for D (5 bases). CDR3 length: 15 amino acids. From germline, CDR1 is MGHRA and CDR2 YSYEKL. V lost 6 bases to trimming and J lost 3 bases, with 18 bases between them. The CDR3: CASSKPGLENYEQYF. DNA of the CDR3: TGCGCCAGCAGTAAACCAGGGTTAGAAAACTACGAGCAGTACTTC.

The chain uses TRBV29-1 and TRBJ2-3; TRBD2 matches 9 bases. Trimming removed 4 bases from V and 4 bases from J; junction bases left unmatched: 6. Germline V gene sequence: CDR1 SQVTM, CDR2 ANQGSEA. This CDR3 contains 14 residues. CDR3 protein: CSVAQRGVSDTQYF. In nucleotides, the CDR3 is TGCAGCGTTGCCCAGCGGGGGGTTTCAGATACGCAGTATTTT.

This clone was seen a handful of times. The V gene is TRBV5-1, the J gene TRBJ1-2; D is perhaps TRBD1 (5 bases). The CDR3 covers 14 residues. Deletions cut 0 bases from V and 7 bases from J, with 13 bases between. Germline lookup yields CDR1 SGHRS and CDR2 YFSETQ. The CDR3 reads CASSLGQGGGGYTF. CDR3 nucleotide sequence: TGCGCCAGCAGCTTGGGCCAGGGAGGAGGTGGCTACACCTTC.

This clone has just one count. The same CDR3 can be traced to other DNA sequences in this sample. The gene calls are TRBV5-1 and TRBJ2-3, with TRBD1 matching over 7 bases. Germline lookup yields CDR1 SGHRS and CDR2 YFSETQ. CDR3 length equals 14 residues. V lost 2 bases and J lost 6; bases outside the gene matches: 6. CDR3 sequence: CASSLSGQDDTQYF. The CDR3, as DNA: TGCGCCAGCAGCTTATCAGGACAGGATGATACGCAGTATTTT.

This clone appeared once. The chain couples TRBV11-1 to TRBJ2-3, with D possibly TRBD1 on 5 matching bases. Looked up from germline, CDR1 is SGHAT and CDR2 is FQDESV (reference sequence). The V end was cut by 2 bases, the J end by 0 bases, with 15 bases between. CDR3 length: 17 amino acids. The DNA of the CDR3 is TGTGCCAGCAGCTTATCCCCCACAGGCATTAGCACAGATACGCAGTATTTT. This encodes CASSLSPTGISTDTQYF.